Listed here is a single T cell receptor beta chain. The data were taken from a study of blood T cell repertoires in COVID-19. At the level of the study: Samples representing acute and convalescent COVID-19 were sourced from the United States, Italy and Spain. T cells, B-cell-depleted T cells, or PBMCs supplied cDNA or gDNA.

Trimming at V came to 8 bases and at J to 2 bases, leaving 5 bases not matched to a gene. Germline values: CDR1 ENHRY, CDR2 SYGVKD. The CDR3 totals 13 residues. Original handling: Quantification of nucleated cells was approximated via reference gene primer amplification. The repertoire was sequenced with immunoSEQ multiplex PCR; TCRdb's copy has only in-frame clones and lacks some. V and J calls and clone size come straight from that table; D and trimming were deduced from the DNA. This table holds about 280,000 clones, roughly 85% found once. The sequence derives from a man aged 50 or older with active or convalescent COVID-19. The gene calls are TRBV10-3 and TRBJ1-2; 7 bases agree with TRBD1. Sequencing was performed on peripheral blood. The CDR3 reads CAIGKTGNYGYTF. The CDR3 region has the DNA TGTGCCATCGGTAAGACAGGGAACTATGGCTACACCTTC.